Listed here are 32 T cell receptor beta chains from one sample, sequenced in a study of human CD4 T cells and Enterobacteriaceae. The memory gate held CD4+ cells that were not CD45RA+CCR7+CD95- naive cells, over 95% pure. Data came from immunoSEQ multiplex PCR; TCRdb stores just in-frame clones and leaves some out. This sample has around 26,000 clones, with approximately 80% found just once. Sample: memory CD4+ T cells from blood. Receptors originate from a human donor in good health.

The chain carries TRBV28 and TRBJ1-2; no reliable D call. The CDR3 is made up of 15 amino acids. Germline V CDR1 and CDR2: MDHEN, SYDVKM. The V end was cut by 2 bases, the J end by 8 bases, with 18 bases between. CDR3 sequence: CASSLIVTNMGGYTF. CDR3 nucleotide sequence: TGTGCCAGCAGTTTAATTGTCACGAATATGGGGGGCTACACCTTC.

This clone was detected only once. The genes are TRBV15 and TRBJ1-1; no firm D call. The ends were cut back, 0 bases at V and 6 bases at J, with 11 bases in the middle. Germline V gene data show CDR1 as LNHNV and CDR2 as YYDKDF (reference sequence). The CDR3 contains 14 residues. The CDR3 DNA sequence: TGTGCCACCAGCAGAGATATCCGGGATCCTGAAGCTTTCTTT. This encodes CATSRDIRDPEAFF.

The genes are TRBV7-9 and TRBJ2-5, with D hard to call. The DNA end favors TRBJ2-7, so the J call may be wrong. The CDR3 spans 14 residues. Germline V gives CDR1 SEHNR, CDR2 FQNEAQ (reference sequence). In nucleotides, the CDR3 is TGTGCCAGCAGCTTAGGGGTAGCAGTCGGCGAGCAGTACTTC. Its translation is CASSLGVAVGEQYF.

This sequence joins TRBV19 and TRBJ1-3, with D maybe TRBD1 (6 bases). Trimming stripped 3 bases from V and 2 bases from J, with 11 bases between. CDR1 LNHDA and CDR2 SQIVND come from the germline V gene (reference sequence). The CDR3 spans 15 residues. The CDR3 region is CASSIGGLAGNTIYF. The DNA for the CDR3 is TGTGCCAGTAGTATTGGGGGCTTGGCTGGAAACACCATATATTTT. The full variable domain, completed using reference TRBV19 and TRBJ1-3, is DGGITQSPKYLFRKEGQNVTLSCEQNLNHDAMYWYRQDPGQGLRLIYYSQIVNDFQKGDIAEGYSVSREKKESFPLTVTSAQKNPTAFYLCASSIGGLAGNTIYFGEGSWLTVV.

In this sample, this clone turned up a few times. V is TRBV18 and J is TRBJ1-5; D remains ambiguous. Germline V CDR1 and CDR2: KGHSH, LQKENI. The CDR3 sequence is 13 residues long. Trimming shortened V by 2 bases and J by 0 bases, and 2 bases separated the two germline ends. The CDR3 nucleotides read TGTGCCAGCTCACCATCTAGCAATCAGCCCCAGCATTTT. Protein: CASSPSSNQPQHF.

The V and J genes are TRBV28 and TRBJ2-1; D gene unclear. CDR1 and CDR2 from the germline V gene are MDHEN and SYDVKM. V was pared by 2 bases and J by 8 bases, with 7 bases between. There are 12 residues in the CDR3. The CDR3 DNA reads TGTGCCAGCAGTTTACCCGGGTATGAGCAGTTCTTC. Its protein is CASSLPGYEQFF.

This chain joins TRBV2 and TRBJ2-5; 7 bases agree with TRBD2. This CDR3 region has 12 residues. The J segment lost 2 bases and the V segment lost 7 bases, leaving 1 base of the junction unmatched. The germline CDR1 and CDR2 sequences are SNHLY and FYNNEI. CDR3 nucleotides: TGTGCCAGCAAAGCGGGGCAAGAGACCCAGTACTTC. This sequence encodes CASKAGQETQYF.

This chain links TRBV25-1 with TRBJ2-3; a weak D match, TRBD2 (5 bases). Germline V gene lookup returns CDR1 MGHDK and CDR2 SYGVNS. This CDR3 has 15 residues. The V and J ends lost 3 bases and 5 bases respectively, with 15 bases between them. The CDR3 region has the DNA TGTGCCAGCAGTGACGGGTGGGGTGGGAGAGATACGCAGTATTTT. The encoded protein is CASSDGWGGRDTQYF.

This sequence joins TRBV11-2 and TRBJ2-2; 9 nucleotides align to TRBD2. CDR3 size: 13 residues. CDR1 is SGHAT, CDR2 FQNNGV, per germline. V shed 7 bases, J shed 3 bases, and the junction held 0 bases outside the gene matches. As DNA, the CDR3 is TGTGCCAGCAAGCGGGGGGACACCGGGGAGCTGTTTTTT. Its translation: CASKRGDTGELFF.

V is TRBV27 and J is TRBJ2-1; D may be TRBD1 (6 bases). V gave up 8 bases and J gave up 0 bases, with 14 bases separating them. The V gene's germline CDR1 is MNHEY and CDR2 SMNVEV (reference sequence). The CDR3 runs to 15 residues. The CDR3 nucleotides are TGTGCCAGCCGCAGTCAGGGGATCTCCTACAATGAGCAGTTCTTC. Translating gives CASRSQGISYNEQFF.

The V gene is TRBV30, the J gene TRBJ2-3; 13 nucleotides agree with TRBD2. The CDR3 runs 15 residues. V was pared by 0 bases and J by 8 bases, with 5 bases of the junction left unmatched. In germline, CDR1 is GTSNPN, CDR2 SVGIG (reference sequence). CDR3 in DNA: TGTGCCTGGAGTGTTACTAGCGGGAGGGCCAGTACGCAGTATTTT. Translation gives CAWSVTSGRASTQYF.

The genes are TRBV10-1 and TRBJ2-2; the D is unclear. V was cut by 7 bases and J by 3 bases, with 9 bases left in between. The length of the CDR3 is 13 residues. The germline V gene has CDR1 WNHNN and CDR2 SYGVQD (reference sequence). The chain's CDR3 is CASNKEDTGELFF. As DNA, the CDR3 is TGCGCCAGCAATAAGGAAGACACCGGGGAGCTGTTTTTT.

The CDR3 loop is CASSPLAGGTGELFF. The CDR3 DNA sequence: TGTGCCAGCAGCCCCCTGGCGGGCGGCACCGGGGAGCTGTTTTTT. The chain is built from TRBV5-5 and TRBJ2-2, with D maybe TRBD2 (5 bases). There are 15 residues in the CDR3. The V and J ends lost 4 bases and 4 bases respectively, with 14 bases between them. Germline V lookup: CDR1 SGHKS, CDR2 YYEKEE (reference sequence).

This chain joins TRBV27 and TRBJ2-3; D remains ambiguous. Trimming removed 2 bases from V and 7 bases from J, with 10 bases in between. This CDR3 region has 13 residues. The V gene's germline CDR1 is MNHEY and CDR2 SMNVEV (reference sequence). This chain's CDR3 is CASSLPSVNTQYF. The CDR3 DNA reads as TGTGCCAGCAGTTTACCGTCGGTAAATACGCAGTATTTT.

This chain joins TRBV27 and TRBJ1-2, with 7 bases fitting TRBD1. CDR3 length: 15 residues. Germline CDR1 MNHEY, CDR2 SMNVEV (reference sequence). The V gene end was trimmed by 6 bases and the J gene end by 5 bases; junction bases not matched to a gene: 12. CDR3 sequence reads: CASRSGGQAMYGYTF. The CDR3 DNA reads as TGTGCCAGCAGAAGTGGTGGACAGGCGATGTATGGCTACACCTTC.

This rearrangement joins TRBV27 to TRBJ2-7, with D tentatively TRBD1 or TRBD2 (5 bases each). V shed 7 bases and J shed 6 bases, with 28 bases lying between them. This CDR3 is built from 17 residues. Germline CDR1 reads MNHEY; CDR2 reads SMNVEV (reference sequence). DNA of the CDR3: TGTGCCAGCACCCTCCTAGGTGAGGCCGGGGCCCGCGGCGAGCAGTACTTC. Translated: CASTLLGEAGARGEQYF.

CDR3 nucleotides: TGCAGCCACTGGCACAACAATGAGCAGTTCTTC. Translation gives CSHWHNNEQFF. J is TRBJ2-1 and V is TRBV20-1; D gene uncertain. Germline values: CDR1 DFQATT, CDR2 SNEGSKA (reference sequence). CDR3 length: 11 residues.

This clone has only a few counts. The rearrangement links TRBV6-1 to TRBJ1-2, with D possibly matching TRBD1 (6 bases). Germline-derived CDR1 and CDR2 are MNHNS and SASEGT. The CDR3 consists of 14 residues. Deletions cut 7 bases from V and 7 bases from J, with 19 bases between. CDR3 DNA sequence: TGTGCCAGCATCCTAATCCTGGGGGCTGGTGGCTACACCTTC. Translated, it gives CASILILGAGGYTF.

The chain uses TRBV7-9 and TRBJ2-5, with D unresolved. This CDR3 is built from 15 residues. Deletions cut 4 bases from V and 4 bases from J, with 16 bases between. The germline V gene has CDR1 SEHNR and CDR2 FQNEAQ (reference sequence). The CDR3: CASSSYSSKLETQYF. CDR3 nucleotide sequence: TGTGCCAGCAGCTCCTACTCTAGTAAATTAGAGACCCAGTACTTC.

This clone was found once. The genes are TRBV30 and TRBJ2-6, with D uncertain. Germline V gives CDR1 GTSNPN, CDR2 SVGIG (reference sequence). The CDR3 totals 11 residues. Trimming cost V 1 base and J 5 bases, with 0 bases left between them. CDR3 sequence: CAWSGANVLTF. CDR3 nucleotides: TGTGCCTGGAGTGGGGCCAACGTCCTGACTTTC.

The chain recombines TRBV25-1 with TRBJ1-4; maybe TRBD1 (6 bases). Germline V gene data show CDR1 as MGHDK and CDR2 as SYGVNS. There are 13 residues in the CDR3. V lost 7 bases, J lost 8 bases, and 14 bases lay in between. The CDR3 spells CASTEGGREKLFF. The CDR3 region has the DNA TGTGCCAGCACCGAGGGGGGGCGCGAAAAACTGTTTTTT.

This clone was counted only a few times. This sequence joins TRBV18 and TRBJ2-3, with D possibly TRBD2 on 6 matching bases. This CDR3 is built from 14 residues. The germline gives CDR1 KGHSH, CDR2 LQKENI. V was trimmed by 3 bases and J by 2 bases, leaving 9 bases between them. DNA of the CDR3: TGTGCCAGCTCACCTGGACTACCCACAGATACGCAGTATTTT. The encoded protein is CASSPGLPTDTQYF. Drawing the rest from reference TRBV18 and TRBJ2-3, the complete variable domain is NAGVMQNPRHLVRRRGQEARLRCSPMKGHSHVYWYRQLPEEGLKFMVYLQKENIIDESGMPKERFSAEFPKEGPSILRIQQVVRGDSAAYFCASSPGLPTDTQYFGPGTRLTVL.

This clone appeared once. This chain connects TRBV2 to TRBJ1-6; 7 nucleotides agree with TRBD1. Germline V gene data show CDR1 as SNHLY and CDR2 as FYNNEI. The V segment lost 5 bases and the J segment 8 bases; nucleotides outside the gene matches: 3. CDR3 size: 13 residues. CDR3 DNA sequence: TGTGCCAGCAGTAATCAGGGGGATTCACCCCTCCACTTT. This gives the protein CASSNQGDSPLHF.

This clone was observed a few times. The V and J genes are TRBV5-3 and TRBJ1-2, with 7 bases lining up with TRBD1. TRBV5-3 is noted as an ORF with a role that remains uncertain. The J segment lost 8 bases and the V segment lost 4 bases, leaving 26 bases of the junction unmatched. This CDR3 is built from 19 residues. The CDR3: CARSARRAGHRTGAEGYTF. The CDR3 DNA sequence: TGTGCCAGAAGCGCAAGACGGGCGGGACACCGAACAGGGGCGGAAGGCTACACCTTC.

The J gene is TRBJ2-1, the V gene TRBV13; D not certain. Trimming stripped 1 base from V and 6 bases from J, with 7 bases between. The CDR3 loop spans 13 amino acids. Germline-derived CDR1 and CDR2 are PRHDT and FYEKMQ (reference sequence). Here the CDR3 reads CASSLAVINEQFF. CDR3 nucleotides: TGTGCCAGCAGCTTAGCGGTGATCAATGAGCAGTTCTTC.

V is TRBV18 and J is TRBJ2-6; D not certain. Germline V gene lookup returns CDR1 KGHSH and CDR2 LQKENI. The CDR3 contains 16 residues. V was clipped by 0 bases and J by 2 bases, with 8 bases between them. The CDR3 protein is CASSPPGLTGANVLTF. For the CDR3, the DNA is TGTGCCAGCTCACCACCGGGGTTGACTGGGGCCAACGTCCTGACTTTC.

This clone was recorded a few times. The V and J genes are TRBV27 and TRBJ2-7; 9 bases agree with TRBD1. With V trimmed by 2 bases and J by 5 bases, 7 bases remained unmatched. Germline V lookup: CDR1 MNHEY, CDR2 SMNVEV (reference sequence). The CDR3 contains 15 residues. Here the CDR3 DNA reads TGTGCCAGCAGTTTACGAGACAGGGGGATCGACGAGCAGTACTTC. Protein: CASSLRDRGIDEQYF.

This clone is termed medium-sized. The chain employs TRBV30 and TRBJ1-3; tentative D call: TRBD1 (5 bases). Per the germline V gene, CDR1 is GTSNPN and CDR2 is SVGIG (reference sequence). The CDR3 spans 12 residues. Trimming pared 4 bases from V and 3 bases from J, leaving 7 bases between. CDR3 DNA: TGTGCCTGGACAGGGTTTGGAAACACCATATATTTT. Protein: CAWTGFGNTIYF.

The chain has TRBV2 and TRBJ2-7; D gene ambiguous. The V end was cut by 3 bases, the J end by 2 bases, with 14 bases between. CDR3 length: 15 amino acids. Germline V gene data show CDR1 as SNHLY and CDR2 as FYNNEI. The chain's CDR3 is CASSDQRLTAYEQYF. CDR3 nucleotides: TGTGCCAGCAGTGATCAGCGACTCACCGCCTACGAGCAGTACTTC.

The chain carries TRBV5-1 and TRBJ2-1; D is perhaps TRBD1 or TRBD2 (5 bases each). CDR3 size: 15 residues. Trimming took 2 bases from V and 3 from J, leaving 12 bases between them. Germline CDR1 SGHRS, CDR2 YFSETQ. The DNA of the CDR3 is TGCGCCAGCAGCTTTGGGGGAGAAAGCTACAATGAGCAGTTCTTC. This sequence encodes CASSFGGESYNEQFF. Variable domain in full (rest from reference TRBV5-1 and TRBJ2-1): KAGVTQTPRYLIKTRGQQVTLSCSPISGHRSVSWYQQTPGQGLQFLFEYFSETQRNKGNFPGRFSGRQFSNSRSEMNVSTLELGDSALYLCASSFGGESYNEQFFGPGTRLTVL.

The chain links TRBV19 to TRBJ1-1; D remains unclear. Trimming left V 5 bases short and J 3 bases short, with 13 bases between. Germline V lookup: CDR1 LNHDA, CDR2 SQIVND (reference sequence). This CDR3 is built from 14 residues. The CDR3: CASSLFGGDTEAFF. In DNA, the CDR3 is TGTGCCAGTAGTTTATTCGGCGGCGACACTGAAGCTTTCTTT.

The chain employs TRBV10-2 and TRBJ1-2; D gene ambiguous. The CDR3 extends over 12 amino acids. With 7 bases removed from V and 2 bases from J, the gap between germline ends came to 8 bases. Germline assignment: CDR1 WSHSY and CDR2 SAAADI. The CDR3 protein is CASTSQNYGYTF. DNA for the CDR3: TGCGCCAGCACCAGCCAAAACTATGGCTACACCTTC.